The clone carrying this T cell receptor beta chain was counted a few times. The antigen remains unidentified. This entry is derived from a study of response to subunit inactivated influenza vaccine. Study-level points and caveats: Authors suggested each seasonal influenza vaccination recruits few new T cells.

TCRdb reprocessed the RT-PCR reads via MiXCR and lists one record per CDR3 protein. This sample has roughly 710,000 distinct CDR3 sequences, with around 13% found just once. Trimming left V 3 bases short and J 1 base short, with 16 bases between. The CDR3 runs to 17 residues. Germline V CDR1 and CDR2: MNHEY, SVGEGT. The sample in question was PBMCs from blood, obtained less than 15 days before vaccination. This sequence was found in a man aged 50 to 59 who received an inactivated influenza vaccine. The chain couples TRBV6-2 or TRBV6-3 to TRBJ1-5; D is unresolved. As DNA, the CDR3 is TGTGCCAGCAGTTATCCGACTGGGCTCGGCAGCAATCAGCCCCAGCATTTT. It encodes CASSYPTGLGSNQPQHF.